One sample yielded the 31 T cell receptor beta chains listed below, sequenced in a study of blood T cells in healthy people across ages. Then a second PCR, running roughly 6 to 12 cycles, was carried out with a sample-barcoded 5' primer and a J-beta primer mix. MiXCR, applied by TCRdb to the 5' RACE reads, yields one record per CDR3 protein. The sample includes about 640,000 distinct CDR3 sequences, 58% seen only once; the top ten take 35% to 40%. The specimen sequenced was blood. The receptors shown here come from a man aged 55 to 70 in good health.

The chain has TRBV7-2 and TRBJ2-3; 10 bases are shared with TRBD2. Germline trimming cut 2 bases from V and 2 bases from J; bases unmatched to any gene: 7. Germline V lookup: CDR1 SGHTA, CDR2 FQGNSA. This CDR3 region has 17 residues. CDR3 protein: CASSLLSGRGYTDTQYF. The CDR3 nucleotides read TGTGCCAGCAGCTTATTAAGCGGGAGGGGATACACAGATACGCAGTATTTT.

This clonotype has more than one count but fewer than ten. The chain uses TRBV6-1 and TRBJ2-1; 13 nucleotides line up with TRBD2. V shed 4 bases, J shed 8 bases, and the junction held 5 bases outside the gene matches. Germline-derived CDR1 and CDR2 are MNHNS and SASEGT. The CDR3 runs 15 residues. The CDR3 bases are TGTGCCAGCAGTGCCGGGACTAGCGGGGCCCATGAGCAGTTCTTC. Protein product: CASSAGTSGAHEQFF.

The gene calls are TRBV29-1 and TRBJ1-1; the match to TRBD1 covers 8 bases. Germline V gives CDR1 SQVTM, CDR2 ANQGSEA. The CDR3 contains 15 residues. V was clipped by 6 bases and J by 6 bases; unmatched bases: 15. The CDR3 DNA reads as TGCAGCGTGGGGTCAGGGGGCGCGGAAAACTCTGAAGCTTTCTTT. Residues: CSVGSGGAENSEAFF. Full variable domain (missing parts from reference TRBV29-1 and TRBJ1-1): SAVISQKPSRDICQRGTSLTIQCQVDSQVTMMFWYRQQPGQSLTLIATANQGSEATYESGFVIDKFPISRPNLTFSTLTVSNMSPEDSSIYLCSVGSGGAENSEAFFGQGTRLTVV.

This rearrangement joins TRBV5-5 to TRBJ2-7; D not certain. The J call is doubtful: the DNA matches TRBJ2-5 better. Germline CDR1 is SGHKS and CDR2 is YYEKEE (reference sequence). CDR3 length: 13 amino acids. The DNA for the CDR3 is TGTGCCAGCAGCGTGAGGCTTCGAGAGACCCAGTACTTC. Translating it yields CASSVRLRETQYF.

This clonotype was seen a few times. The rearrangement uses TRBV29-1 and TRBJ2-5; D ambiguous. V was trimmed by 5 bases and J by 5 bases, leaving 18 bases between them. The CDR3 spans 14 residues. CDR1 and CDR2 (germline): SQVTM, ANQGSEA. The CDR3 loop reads CSVLVSQSEETQYF. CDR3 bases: TGCAGCGTTCTCGTCAGCCAGAGTGAGGAGACCCAGTACTTC.

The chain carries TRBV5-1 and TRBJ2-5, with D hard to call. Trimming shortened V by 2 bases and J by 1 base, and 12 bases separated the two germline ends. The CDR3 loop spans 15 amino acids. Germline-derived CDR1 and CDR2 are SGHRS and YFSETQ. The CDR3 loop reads CASSLRSPLQETQYF. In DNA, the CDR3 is TGCGCCAGCAGCTTACGAAGTCCCCTCCAAGAGACCCAGTACTTC. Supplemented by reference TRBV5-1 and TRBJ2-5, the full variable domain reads KAGVTQTPRYLIKTRGQQVTLSCSPISGHRSVSWYQQTPGQGLQFLFEYFSETQRNKGNFPGRFSGRQFSNSRSEMNVSTLELGDSALYLCASSLRSPLQETQYFGPGTRLLVL.

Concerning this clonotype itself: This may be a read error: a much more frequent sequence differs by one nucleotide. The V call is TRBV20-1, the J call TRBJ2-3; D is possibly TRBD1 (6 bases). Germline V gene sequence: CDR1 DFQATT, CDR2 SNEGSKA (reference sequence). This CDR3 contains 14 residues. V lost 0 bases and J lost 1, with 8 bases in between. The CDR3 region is CSARDTGRTDTQYF. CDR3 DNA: TGCAGTGCTAGAGATACAGGGCGCACAGATACGCAGTATTTT.

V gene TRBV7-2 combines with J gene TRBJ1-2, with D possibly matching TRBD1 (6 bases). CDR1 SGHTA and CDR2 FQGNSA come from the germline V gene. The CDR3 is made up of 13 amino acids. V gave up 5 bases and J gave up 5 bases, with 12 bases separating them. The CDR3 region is CASSVGGAYGYTF. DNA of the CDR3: TGTGCCAGCAGCGTAGGGGGGGCTTATGGCTACACCTTC.

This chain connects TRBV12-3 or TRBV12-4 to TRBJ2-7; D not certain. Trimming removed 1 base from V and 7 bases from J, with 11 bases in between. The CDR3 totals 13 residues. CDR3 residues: CASSLGAGLEQYF. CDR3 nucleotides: TGTGCCAGCAGTTTAGGGGCAGGCCTGGAGCAGTACTTC.

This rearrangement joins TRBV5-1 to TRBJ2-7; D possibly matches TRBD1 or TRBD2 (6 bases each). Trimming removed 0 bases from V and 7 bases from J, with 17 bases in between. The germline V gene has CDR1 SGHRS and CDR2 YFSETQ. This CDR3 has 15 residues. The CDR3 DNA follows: TGCGCCAGCAGCTTGGACAGGGACTCCTACAATGAGCAGTACTTC. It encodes CASSLDRDSYNEQYF.

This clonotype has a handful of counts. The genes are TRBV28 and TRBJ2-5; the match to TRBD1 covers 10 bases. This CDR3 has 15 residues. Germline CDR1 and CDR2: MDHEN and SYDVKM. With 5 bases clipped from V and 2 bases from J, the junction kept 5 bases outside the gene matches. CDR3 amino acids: CASSTRTGGQETQYF. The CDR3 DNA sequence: TGTGCCAGCAGTACTCGGACAGGGGGGCAAGAGACCCAGTACTTC.

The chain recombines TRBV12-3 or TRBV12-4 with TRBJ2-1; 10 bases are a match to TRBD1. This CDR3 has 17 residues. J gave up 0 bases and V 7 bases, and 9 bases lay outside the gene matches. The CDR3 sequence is CASTTRQGASSYNEQFF. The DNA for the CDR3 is TGTGCCAGCACCACCCGACAGGGGGCTAGCTCCTACAATGAGCAGTTCTTC.

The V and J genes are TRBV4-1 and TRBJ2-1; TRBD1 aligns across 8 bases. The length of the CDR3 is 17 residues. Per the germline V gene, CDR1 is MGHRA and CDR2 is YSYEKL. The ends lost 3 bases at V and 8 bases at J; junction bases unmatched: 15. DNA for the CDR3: TGCGCCAGCAGCCAGGCGGCGGCAGGGGGCGTTAATGATGAGCAGTTCTTC. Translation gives CASSQAAAGGVNDEQFF.

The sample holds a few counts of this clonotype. CDR3 sequence: CSATRLAGGRETQYF. The CDR3, as DNA: TGCAGTGCTACACGACTAGCGGGGGGGAGAGAGACCCAGTACTTC. This rearrangement joins TRBV20-1 to TRBJ2-5; 14 bases align to TRBD2. This CDR3 is 15 amino acids long. Per germline, CDR1 DFQATT and CDR2 SNEGSKA (reference sequence). V lost 4 bases, J lost 4 bases, and 5 bases stayed unmatched.

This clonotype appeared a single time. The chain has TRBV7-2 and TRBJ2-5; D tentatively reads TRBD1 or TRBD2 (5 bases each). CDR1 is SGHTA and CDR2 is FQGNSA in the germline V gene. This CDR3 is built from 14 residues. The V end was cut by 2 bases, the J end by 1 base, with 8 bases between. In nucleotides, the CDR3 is TGTGCCAGCAGCTTAATGGGACGCCAAGAGACCCAGTACTTC. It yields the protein CASSLMGRQETQYF.

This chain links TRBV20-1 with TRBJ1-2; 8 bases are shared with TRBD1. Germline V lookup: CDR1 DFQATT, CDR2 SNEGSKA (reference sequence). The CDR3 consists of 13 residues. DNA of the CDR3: TGCAGCGCAACAGGGGGTGATCGCTATGGCTACACCTTC. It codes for CSATGGDRYGYTF.

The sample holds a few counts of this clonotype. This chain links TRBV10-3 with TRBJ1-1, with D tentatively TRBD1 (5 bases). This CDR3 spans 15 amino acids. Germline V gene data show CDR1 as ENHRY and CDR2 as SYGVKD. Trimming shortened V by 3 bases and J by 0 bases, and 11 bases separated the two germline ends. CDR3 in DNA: TGTGCCATCAGTGAAAGGGGCCCAGTGAACACTGAAGCTTTCTTT. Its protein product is CAISERGPVNTEAFF.

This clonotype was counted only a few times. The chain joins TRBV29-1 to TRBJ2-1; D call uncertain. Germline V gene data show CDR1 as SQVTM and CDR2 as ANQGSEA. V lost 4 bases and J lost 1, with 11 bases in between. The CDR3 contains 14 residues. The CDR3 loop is CSVGWAASYNEQFF. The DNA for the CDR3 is TGCAGCGTTGGTTGGGCCGCTTCCTACAATGAGCAGTTCTTC.

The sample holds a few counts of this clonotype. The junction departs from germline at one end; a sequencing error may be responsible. CDR3 coding DNA: TGTGCCAGCAGTTCGGGACAGTCGAACACTGAAGCTTTCTTT. As protein: CASSSGQSNTEAFF. The chain has TRBV5-1 and TRBJ1-1; 7 nucleotides agree with TRBD1. Germline values: CDR1 SGHRS, CDR2 YFSETQ. This CDR3 is 14 amino acids long.

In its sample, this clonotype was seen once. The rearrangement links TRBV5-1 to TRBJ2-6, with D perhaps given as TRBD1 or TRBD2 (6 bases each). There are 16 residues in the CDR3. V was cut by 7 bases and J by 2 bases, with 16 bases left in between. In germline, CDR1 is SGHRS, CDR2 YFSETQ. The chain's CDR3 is CASAPGGITGANVLTF. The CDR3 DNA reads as TGCGCCAGCGCCCCCGGGGGCATAACTGGGGCCAACGTCCTGACTTTC.

The CDR3 loop reads CSARLANKNIQYF. CDR3 sequence (DNA): TGCAGTGCTCGACTAGCGAACAAAAACATTCAGTACTTC. V is TRBV20-1 and J is TRBJ2-4; 8 bases align to TRBD2. Germline lookup yields CDR1 DFQATT and CDR2 SNEGSKA (reference sequence). Trimming removed 5 bases from V and 3 bases from J; junction bases left unmatched: 3. The CDR3 totals 13 residues.

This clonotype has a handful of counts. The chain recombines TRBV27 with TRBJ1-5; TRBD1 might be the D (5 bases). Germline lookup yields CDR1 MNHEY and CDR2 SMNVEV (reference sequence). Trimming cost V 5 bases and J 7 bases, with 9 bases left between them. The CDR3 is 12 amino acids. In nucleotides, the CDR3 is TGTGCCAGCAGTGTATGGGGGCAGCCCCAGCATTTT. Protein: CASSVWGQPQHF.

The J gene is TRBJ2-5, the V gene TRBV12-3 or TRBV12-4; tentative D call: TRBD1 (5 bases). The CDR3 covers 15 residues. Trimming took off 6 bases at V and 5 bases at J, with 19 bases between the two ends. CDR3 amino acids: CASSRSVTVGETQYF. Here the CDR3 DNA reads TGTGCCAGCAGCCGAAGCGTGACAGTAGGGGAGACCCAGTACTTC.

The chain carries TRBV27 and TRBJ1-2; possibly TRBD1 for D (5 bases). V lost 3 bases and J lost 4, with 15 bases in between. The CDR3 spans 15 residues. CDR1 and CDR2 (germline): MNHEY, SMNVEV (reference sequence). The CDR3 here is CASSLWGALGYGYTF. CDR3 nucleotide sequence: TGTGCCAGCAGTTTGTGGGGCGCTCTGGGCTATGGCTACACCTTC.

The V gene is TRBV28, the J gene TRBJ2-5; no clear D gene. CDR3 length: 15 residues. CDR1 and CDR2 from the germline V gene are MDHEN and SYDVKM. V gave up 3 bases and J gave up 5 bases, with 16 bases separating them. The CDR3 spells CASSFPARMWETQYF. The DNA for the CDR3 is TGTGCCAGCAGTTTCCCCGCACGCATGTGGGAGACCCAGTACTTC.

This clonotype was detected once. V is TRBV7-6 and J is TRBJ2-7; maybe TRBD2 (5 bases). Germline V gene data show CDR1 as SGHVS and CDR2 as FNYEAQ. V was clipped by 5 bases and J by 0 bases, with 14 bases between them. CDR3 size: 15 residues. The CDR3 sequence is CASSRGGGYSYEQYF. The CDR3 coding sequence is TGTGCCAGCAGCCGTGGTGGCGGGTACTCCTACGAGCAGTACTTC.

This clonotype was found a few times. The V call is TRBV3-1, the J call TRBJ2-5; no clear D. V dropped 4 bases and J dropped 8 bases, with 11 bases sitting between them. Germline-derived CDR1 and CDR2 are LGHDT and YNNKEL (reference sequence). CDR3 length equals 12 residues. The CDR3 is CASSPFFGTQYF. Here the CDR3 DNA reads TGTGCCAGCAGCCCGTTTTTCGGAACCCAGTACTTC.

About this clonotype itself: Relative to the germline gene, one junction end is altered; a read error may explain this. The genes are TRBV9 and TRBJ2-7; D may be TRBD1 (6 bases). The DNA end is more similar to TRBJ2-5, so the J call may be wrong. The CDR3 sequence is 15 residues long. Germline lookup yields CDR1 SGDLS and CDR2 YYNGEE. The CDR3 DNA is TGTGCCAGCAGTGTAGGTGCAGGGGTTGAGGAGACCCAGTACTTC. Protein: CASSVGAGVEETQYF.

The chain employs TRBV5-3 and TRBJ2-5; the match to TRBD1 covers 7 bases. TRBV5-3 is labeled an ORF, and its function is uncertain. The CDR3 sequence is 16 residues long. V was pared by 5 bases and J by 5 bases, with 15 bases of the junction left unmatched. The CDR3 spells CARRPGQAVPWETQYF. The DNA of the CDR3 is TGTGCCAGAAGACCTGGACAGGCGGTACCCTGGGAGACCCAGTACTTC.

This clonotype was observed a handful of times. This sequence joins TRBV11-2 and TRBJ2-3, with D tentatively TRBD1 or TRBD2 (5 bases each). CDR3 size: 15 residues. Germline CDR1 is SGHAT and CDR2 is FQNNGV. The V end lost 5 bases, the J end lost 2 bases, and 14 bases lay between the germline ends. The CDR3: CASSPGPGPTDTQYF. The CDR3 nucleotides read TGTGCCAGCAGCCCAGGTCCGGGACCCACAGATACGCAGTATTTT.

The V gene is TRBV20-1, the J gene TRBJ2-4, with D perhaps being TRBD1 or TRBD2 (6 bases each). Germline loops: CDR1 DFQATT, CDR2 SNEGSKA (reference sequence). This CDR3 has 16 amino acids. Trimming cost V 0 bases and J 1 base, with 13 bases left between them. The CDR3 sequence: CSARDRGGRAKNIQYF. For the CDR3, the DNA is TGCAGTGCTAGAGATCGTGGGGGGCGGGCCAAAAACATTCAGTACTTC.